A single sample gave rise to the 18 T cell receptor beta chains below, sequenced in a study of regulatory T cells in long-lasting Graves disease. Relying on iRepertoire HTBI primers and Arm-PCR of CDR3 regions, the team built TCR beta libraries. Via MiXCR, TCRdb re-called the multiplex PCR reads, giving one row per CDR3 protein. The sample holds roughly 450,000 distinct CDR3 sequences; about 20% are singletons and the top ten take 13%. This sample's time point: persistent/refractory GD, antithyroid drugs over 5 years with positive TRAb. From RNA extracted from PBMCs, the TCR library was made. This specimen consisted of peripheral blood mononuclear cells (PBMCs), obtained when the disease was refractory, from a patient treated with antithyroid drugs. All receptors come from a female donor with Graves disease.

In its sample, this clonotype was seen many times. The rearrangement joins TRBV6-1 to TRBJ1-5; D might be TRBD1 (6 bases). The germline CDR1 and CDR2 sequences are MNHNS and SASEGT. V was cut by 6 bases and J by 6 bases, with 15 bases left in between. The CDR3 has 14 amino acids. The CDR3 DNA follows: TGTGCCAGCAGGTCCCCGGGGGCCCGTCAGCCCCAGCATTTT. As protein: CASRSPGARQPQHF.

The table lists this clonotype with many counts. This chain uses TRBV10-3 with TRBJ1-1; TRBD1 is a possible D gene (5 bases). V lost 2 bases to trimming and J lost 6 bases, with 16 bases between them. CDR3 length equals 15 residues. The germline V gene encodes CDR1 ENHRY and CDR2 SYGVKD. CDR3 sequence (DNA): TGTGCCATCAGTGAGGAGGCAAGGGGACGCGCTGAAGCTTTCTTT. Encoded protein: CAISEEARGRAEAFF.

This clonotype came up a few times. This chain links TRBV12-3 or TRBV12-4 with TRBJ1-2; possibly TRBD1 for D (5 bases). The V end was cut by 1 base, the J end by 5 bases, with 8 bases between. The CDR3 is 13 amino acids. The CDR3: CASSLEWGYGYTF. Written as DNA, the CDR3 is TGTGCCAGCAGTTTAGAATGGGGGTATGGCTACACCTTC.

The rearrangement uses TRBV6-2 or TRBV6-3 and TRBJ2-1; TRBD1 is a possible D gene (6 bases). The V end lost 6 bases, the J end lost 3 bases, and 15 bases lay between the germline ends. Per germline, CDR1 MNHEY and CDR2 SVGEGT. This CDR3 region has 15 residues. DNA of the CDR3: TGTGCCAGCAGACCTACAGGGCATGGCTACAATGAGCAGTTCTTC. It yields the protein CASRPTGHGYNEQFF.

The rearrangement uses TRBV30 and TRBJ2-7; D remains ambiguous. In germline, CDR1 is GTSNPN, CDR2 SVGIG (reference sequence). The CDR3 has 11 residues. Between the trimmed V and J ends, which lost 6 bases and 3 bases, there was a span of 9 bases. In nucleotides, the CDR3 is TGTGCCTGTTACAGTGGCTACGAGCAGTACTTC. Its protein is CACYSGYEQYF.

In this sample, this clonotype turned up many times. The chain is built from TRBV7-2 and TRBJ2-5; 11 bases match TRBD2. In germline, CDR1 is SGHTA, CDR2 FQGNSA. The V segment lost 5 bases and the J segment 5 bases; nucleotides outside the gene matches: 7. The CDR3 covers 15 residues. The CDR3, as DNA: TGTGCCAGCAGCCCTATAGCGGGGGGGGGGGAGACCCAGTACTTC. Encoded protein: CASSPIAGGGETQYF.

The chain employs TRBV12-3 or TRBV12-4 and TRBJ2-2; 8 bases agree with TRBD1. This CDR3 is built from 15 residues. Trimming removed 1 base from V and 7 bases from J; junction bases left unmatched: 5. This CDR3 is CASSLGTGTVGELFF. The CDR3 DNA reads as TGTGCCAGCAGTTTAGGGACAGGGACAGTCGGGGAGCTGTTTTTT.

The chain is built from TRBV5-6 and TRBJ1-1; D might be TRBD1 (5 bases). The CDR3 contains 17 residues. Trimming left V 3 bases short and J 1 base short, with 19 bases between. Germline CDR1 and CDR2: SGHDT and YYEEEE. CDR3 bases: TGTGCCAGCAGCTCGGCTACAAGGGACCTATGGAACACTGAAGCTTTCTTT. It specifies CASSSATRDLWNTEAFF.

A remark on this clonotype: A clone one base away is much larger, so this may be a read error. This chain links TRBV28 with TRBJ2-5; TRBD1 matches 8 bases. There are 15 residues in the CDR3. Germline assignment: CDR1 MDHEN and CDR2 SYDVKM. V shed 4 bases, J shed 4 bases, and the junction held 8 bases outside the gene matches. The CDR3 DNA follows: TGTGCCAGCAGTTCCCGCCCGACAGGGGTAGAGACCCAGTACTTC. Protein sequence: CASSSRPTGVETQYF.

For this clonotype: It may be a read error: a sequence one base away is much more abundant. It is likely a read error, because the conserved phenylalanine at the end of the CDR3 is missing. V usage is TRBV5-6 and J usage is TRBJ2-5; unclear D gene. The germline V and J ends were trimmed by 0 bases and 4 bases, with 10 bases remaining between them. The CDR3 contains 14 residues. CDR1 and CDR2 from the germline V gene are SGHDT and YYEEEE. CDR3 nucleotide sequence: TGTGCCAGCAGCTTGGGAGGCCAAGGAGAGACCCAGTACCTC. Translating it yields CASSLGGQGETQYL.

This clonotype was detected many times. DNA for the CDR3: TGTGCCAGCAGTTTATCTGGTAGCGGAAACGCCTACGAGCAGTACTTC. Its protein is CASSLSGSGNAYEQYF. The genes are TRBV28 and TRBJ2-7; possibly TRBD2 for D (6 bases). V dropped 1 base and J dropped 2 bases, with 15 bases sitting between them. The CDR3 sequence is 16 residues long. The germline V gene encodes CDR1 MDHEN and CDR2 SYDVKM.

This clonotype has just a few counts. This sequence joins TRBV7-3 and TRBJ1-1, with D unclear. This CDR3 is 17 amino acids long. Germline V CDR1 and CDR2: SGHTA, FQGTGA. The ends were cut back, 4 bases at V and 3 bases at J, with 21 bases in the middle. The CDR3 here is CASSSRPTRGGHTEAFF. CDR3 nucleotide sequence: TGTGCCAGCAGCTCCCGCCCGACGCGAGGAGGGCACACTGAAGCTTTCTTT. The whole variable domain, filled in from reference TRBV7-3 and TRBJ1-1, reads GAGVSQTPSNKVTEKGKYVELRCDPISGHTALYWYRQSLGQGPEFLIYFQGTGAADDSGLPNDRFFAVRPEGSVSTLKIQRTERGDSAVYLCASSSRPTRGGHTEAFFGQGTRLTVV.

The rearrangement links TRBV20-1 to TRBJ2-1, with a weak D call TRBD2 (6 bases). The CDR3 has 13 residues. The V and J ends lost 2 bases and 7 bases respectively, with 12 bases between them. Germline lookup yields CDR1 DFQATT and CDR2 SNEGSKA (reference sequence). The CDR3 DNA reads as TGCAGTGCTAGATCCGGGACTCCAAATGAGCAGTTCTTC. Its translation: CSARSGTPNEQFF.

The J gene is TRBJ1-3, the V gene TRBV28; D gene uncertain. Deletions cut 2 bases from V and 0 bases from J, with 11 bases between. The CDR3 is made up of 16 amino acids. From germline, CDR1 is MDHEN and CDR2 SYDVKM. The CDR3 sequence: CASSLVTPVSGNTIYF. In nucleotides, the CDR3 is TGTGCCAGCAGTTTAGTGACACCCGTCTCTGGAAACACCATATATTTT.

This clonotype came up a few times. The V gene is TRBV5-6, the J gene TRBJ1-6; D not certain. Per germline, CDR1 SGHDT and CDR2 YYEEEE. This CDR3 has 16 amino acids. V was clipped by 4 bases and J by 7 bases, with 18 bases between them. The CDR3 nucleotides read TGTGCCAGCAGCGCCCACTACGCACAGCAAAATTCACCCCTCCACTTT. This translates into CASSAHYAQQNSPLHF.

The CDR3 spells CASSEKGTGVRMAQHF. The CDR3 DNA reads as TGTGCCAGCAGTGAAAAGGGGACAGGGGTTAGGATGGCCCAGCATTTT. The chain combines TRBV2 with TRBJ1-5; 10 bases line up with TRBD1. Trimming removed 2 bases from V and 11 bases from J; junction bases left unmatched: 12. Per germline, CDR1 SNHLY and CDR2 FYNNEI. The CDR3 length is 16 residues.

For this clonotype: A much bigger clone sits one base away, suggesting this may be a read error. The chain is built from TRBV11-3 and TRBJ1-5; D call uncertain. The germline CDR1 and CDR2 sequences are SGHNT and YENEEA. This CDR3 contains 12 residues. Here the CDR3 DNA reads TGTACCAGCAGCTTAGATAGTCAGCCCCAGCATTTT. This encodes CTSSLDSQPQHF.

This clonotype was seen at least ten times. J is TRBJ1-6 and V is TRBV3-1; unclear D gene. The CDR3 totals 14 residues. Germline V gene data show CDR1 as LGHDT and CDR2 as YNNKEL (reference sequence). Trimming removed 5 bases at V and 6 bases at J, with 11 bases between. The CDR3: CASSAAGLNSPLHF. CDR3 DNA: TGTGCCAGCAGCGCGGCGGGTCTTAATTCACCCCTCCACTTT.